What follows describes a single T cell receptor (beta chain). These data come from a study of cytomegalovirus exposure and HLA in healthy donors. This CDR3 is 12 amino acids long. With 3 bases removed from V and 4 bases from J, the gap between germline ends came to 8 bases. The germline V gene encodes CDR1 SGHRS and CDR2 YFSETQ. A multiplex PCR was run with 60 Vbeta primers and 13 Jbeta primers. Sequenced by immunoSEQ multiplex PCR; TCRdb stores in-frame clones only, minus some. Of 45,000 to 75,000 clones in the sample, around three quarters are singletons; the top ten hold approximately 19%. The TCR comes from a woman aged 60-75 years in good health and CMV-seropositive. Sequencing was carried out using PBMCs. This rearrangement joins TRBV5-1 to TRBJ2-7; TRBD1 might be the D (6 bases). In DNA form, the CDR3 reads TGCGCCAGCAGCTCAGGACAGTACGAGCAGTACTTC. Its translation: CASSSGQYEQYF.